The 6 T cell receptor beta chains in this list originate from one sample, sequenced in a study of blood T cell repertoires in COVID-19. Sequencing was performed with immunoSEQ multiplex PCR; in TCRdb, only in-frame clones are kept and a portion is missing. This table holds approximately 340,000 clones, approximately 89% found once. The sample taken for sequencing was PBMCs or T cells enriched from blood (not recorded which). The receptor set was obtained from a woman in her 40s who had been exposed to COVID-19.

The V gene is TRBV9, the J gene TRBJ2-2; TRBD1 is a possible D gene (6 bases). Germline V CDR1 and CDR2: SGDLS, YYNGEE. The germline V and J ends were trimmed by 3 bases and 6 bases, with 24 bases remaining between them. This CDR3 contains 18 residues. The CDR3 DNA follows: TGTGCCAGCAGCGCCCGGGACAAATACTATGTAGGATCCGGGGAGCTGTTTTTT. Encoded protein: CASSARDKYYVGSGELFF.

The chain employs TRBV11-2 and TRBJ2-3, with 10 bases lining up with TRBD2. Germline V gene sequence: CDR1 SGHAT, CDR2 FQNNGV. Trimming cost V 5 bases and J 3 bases; bases outside gene matches: 14. The CDR3 extends over 18 amino acids. CDR3 DNA sequence: TGTGCCAGCAGCCCCCCCTCAAGCGGGGGGGTAGGGACAGATACGCAGTATTTT. Protein sequence: CASSPPSSGGVGTDTQYF.

This clone was detected only a few times. The rearrangement joins TRBV6-1 to TRBJ1-2; tentative D call: TRBD1 (6 bases). V shed 2 bases and J shed 4 bases, with 11 bases lying between them. Germline V lookup: CDR1 MNHNS, CDR2 SASEGT. This CDR3 spans 14 amino acids. CDR3 in DNA: TGTGCCAGCAGTGAACAGGGGTTAAGCTATGGCTACACCTTC. Translating gives CASSEQGLSYGYTF.

The chain uses TRBV30 and TRBJ1-4; 7 bases are shared with TRBD1. After removal of 3 bases from V and 7 bases from J, the junction contained 14 bases not matched to a gene. CDR1 is GTSNPN, CDR2 SVGIG, per germline (reference sequence). The CDR3 sequence is 16 residues long. CDR3 amino acids: CAWSPHPQGVREKLFF. The CDR3 region has the DNA TGTGCCTGGAGCCCGCATCCCCAGGGGGTTCGTGAAAAACTGTTTTTT.

V usage is TRBV19 and J usage is TRBJ1-1; D is perhaps TRBD1 (5 bases). The V gene lost 3 bases and the J gene lost 8 bases, with 13 bases spanning the gap. Germline assignment: CDR1 LNHDA and CDR2 SQIVND (reference sequence). CDR3 length: 13 residues. CDR3 nucleotides: TGTGCCAGTAGTATCCTGGGCCGGGGGGAAGCTTTCTTT. Its translation: CASSILGRGEAFF.

V is TRBV19 and J is TRBJ1-1, with TRBD1 as a possible D gene (6 bases). With 2 bases removed from V and 4 bases from J, the gap between germline ends came to 8 bases. The CDR3 loop spans 13 amino acids. The V gene's germline CDR1 is LNHDA and CDR2 SQIVND (reference sequence). CDR3 protein: CASSIRQATEAFF. CDR3 DNA: TGTGCCAGTAGTATACGACAGGCCACTGAAGCTTTCTTT.